One TCR beta chain is described in this entry. Its matching antigen is unknown. The CDR3 is cut off 3 residues early in the read; its end comes from the germline J gene. The data are from a study of TET2 disruption in CD19-targeted CAR T cells. The trim removed 1 base at V and 0 bases at J, leaving 9 bases unmatched. CDR1 is DFQATT and CDR2 is SNEGSKA in the germline V gene (reference sequence). The CDR3 runs to 20 residues. Treatment in this sample: autologous CTL019 cells: CD19 CAR with 4-1BB and CD3 zeta domains. A CD19 CAR with TCR zeta and 4-1BB domains was used. T cells for CTL019 manufacturing were collected from peripheral blood by leukapheresis. This table comes from immunoSEQ multiplex PCR, and its TCRdb copy is limited to in-frame clones, with some not included. The sample totals 20,000 to 30,000 clones.

The TCR sequence derives from a man aged 65 to 85 with chronic lymphocytic leukemia. This specimen consisted of CD8- CAR+ T cells sorted from cultured blood T cells, obtained for CD19 CAR T cell therapy. Subset here: CD8-negative CAR-positive T cells from the infusion product. This chain links TRBV20-1 with TRBJ2-1; 16 bases are a match to TRBD2. The DNA read from the CDR3 is TGCAGTGCTAGAGCCGGGACTAGCGGGGGGGCTGGGGGCTCCTACAATGAG. This codes for CSARAGTSGGAGGSYNE. The CDR3 reads in full as CSARAGTSGGAGGSYNEQFF.